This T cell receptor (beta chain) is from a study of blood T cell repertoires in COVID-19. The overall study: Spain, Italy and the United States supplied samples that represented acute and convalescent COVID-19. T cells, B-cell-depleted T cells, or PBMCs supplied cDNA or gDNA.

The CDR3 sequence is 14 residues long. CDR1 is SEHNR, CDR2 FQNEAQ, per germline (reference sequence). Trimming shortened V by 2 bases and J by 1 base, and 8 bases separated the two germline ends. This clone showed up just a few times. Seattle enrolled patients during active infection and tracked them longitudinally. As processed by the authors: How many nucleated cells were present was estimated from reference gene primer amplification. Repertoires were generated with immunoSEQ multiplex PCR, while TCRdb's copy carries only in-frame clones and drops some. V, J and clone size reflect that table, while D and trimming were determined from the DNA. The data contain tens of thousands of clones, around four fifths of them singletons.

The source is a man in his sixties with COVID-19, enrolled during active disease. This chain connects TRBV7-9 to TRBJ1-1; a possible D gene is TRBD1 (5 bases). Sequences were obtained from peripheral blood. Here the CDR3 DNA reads TGTGCCAGCAGCTTAAAAGGGGCGAACACTGAAGCTTTCTTT. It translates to CASSLKGANTEAFF.